This T cell receptor beta chain was captured in a study of cytotoxic CD8 clonotypes in ibrutinib-treated CLL. Produced via immunoSEQ multiplex PCR; TCRdb's table is partial and in-frame only. Of approximately 320,000 clones in the sample, around 66% were seen once. This CDR3 comprises 12 residues. Germline-derived CDR1 and CDR2 are MDHEN and SYDVKM. V lost 5 bases to trimming and J lost 12 bases, with 14 bases between them. The sample consisted of PBMCs, taken after 36 months of ibrutinib treatment. The sequence was obtained from a human donor with chronic lymphocytic leukemia. The chain recombines TRBV28 with TRBJ2-1; the D gene is possibly TRBD2 (5 bases). The CDR3 DNA is TGTGCCAGCAGTCTCTCCCCCGGAGGGCAGTTCTTC. It is translated as CASSLSPGGQFF. The full variable domain, with the rest looked up from reference TRBV28 and TRBJ2-1, is DVKVTQSSRYLVKRTGEKVFLECVQDMDHENMFWYRQDPGLGLRLIYFSYDVKMKEKGDIPEGYSVSREKKERFSLILESASTNQTSMYLCASSLSPGGQFFGPGTRLTVL.